Listed below are T cell receptor beta chains from one sample, sequenced in a study of blood T cell repertoires in COVID-19. Assay: immunoSEQ multiplex PCR; the TCRdb copy retains only in-frame clones and omits some. The table records approximately 270,000 clones, about 90% of them present only once. The specimen sequenced was peripheral blood. Source of these receptors: a man younger than 35 with active or convalescent COVID-19. The CDR3 runs from the conserved cysteine through the conserved F or W. A D gene is named only where the DNA matches it firmly. Clone size, where shown, is once, few, many, or a class for clones that have expanded.

J | size | V | D | CDR3 | DNA
TRBJ1-1 | . | TRBV7-2 | TRBD1 | CASSWTGSFAFF | TGTGCCAGCAGTTGGACAGGGTCTTTCGCTTTCTTT
TRBJ2-4 | once | TRBV7-2 | . | CASSPSNIQYF | TGTGCCAGCAGCCCTTCAAACATTCAGTACTTC
TRBJ1-2 | . | TRBV29-1 | . | CSVPQMHGYTF | TGCAGCGTCCCCCAGATGCACGGCTACACCTTC
TRBJ1-2 | . | TRBV10-3 | TRBD1 | CATADRGYGYTF | TGTGCCACCGCGGACAGGGGTTATGGCTACACCTTC
TRBJ2-4 | . | TRBV28 | TRBD2 | CASNQLAGVGIQYF | TGTGCCAGCAACCAACTAGCGGGAGTTGGCATTCAGTACTTC
TRBJ1-1 | . | TRBV7-6 | . | CASSADTNTEAFF | TGTGCCAGCAGCGCGGACACGAACACTGAAGCTTTCTTT
TRBJ2-7 | . | TRBV27 | . | CASSLVGPGFSPYEQYF | TGTGCCAGCAGTTTAGTTGGGCCAGGCTTTTCCCCCTACGAGCAGTACTTC
TRBJ2-1 | once | TRBV28 | . | CASSYIYPSGGQFF | TGTGCCAGCAGTTATATCTACCCCAGCGGCGGGCAGTTCTTC
TRBJ2-5 | . | TRBV29-1 | . | CSVAFSSEGETQYF | TGCAGCGTCGCCTTTTCTAGCGAGGGAGAGACCCAGTACTTC
TRBJ2-7 | . | TRBV7-3 | TRBD1 | CASSLAGTGPTYEQYF | TGTGCCAGCAGCTTAGCCGGGACAGGGCCCACCTACGAGCAGTACTTC
TRBJ1-1 | few | TRBV28 | TRBD1 | CASSLPQGTVAFF | TGTGCCAGCAGTTTACCTCAGGGGACAGTGGCTTTCTTT
TRBJ1-4 | few | TRBV25-1 | . | CASTLGGINEKLFF | TGTGCCAGCACCTTAGGAGGGATTAATGAAAAACTGTTTTTT
TRBJ1-3 | . | TRBV7-3 | TRBD1 | CASSSSGGSGNTIYF | TGTGCCAGCAGCTCGTCAGGGGGTAGTGGAAACACCATATATTTT
TRBJ1-4 | . | TRBV11-2 | . | CASSPRGATNEKLFF | TGTGCCAGCAGCCCGCGGGGGGCAACTAATGAAAAACTGTTTTTT
TRBJ1-2 | . | TRBV19 | . | CASSWGQPYGYTF | TGTGCCAGTAGTTGGGGACAACCCTATGGCTACACCTTC
TRBJ2-3 | . | TRBV5-1 | TRBD2 | CASSRGLAGVADTQYF | TGCGCCAGCAGCCGCGGACTAGCGGGGGTGGCAGATACGCAGTATTTT
TRBJ2-1 | . | TRBV6-2/TRBV6-3 | TRBD1 | CASSRTPDREFLGDEQFF | TGTGCCAGCAGTCGGACCCCGGACAGGGAGTTCTTGGGCGATGAGCAGTTCTTC
TRBJ1-6 | . | TRBV5-1 | TRBD1 | CASSLDRGGSPLHF | TGCGCCAGCAGCTTAGACAGGGGGGGGTCACCCCTCCACTTT
TRBJ2-3 | . | TRBV7-9 | TRBD2 | CASSSRLATHTDTQYF | TGTGCCAGCAGCTCCAGACTAGCTACTCACACAGATACGCAGTATTTT
TRBJ2-1 | . | TRBV29-1 | . | CSVVTYVQGEQFF | TGCAGCGTTGTAACCTACGTCCAGGGCGAGCAGTTCTTC
TRBJ2-2 | . | TRBV5-5 | TRBD1 | CASSLEQGTGELFF | TGTGCCAGCAGCTTGGAACAGGGGACCGGGGAGCTGTTTTTT
TRBJ1-4 | . | TRBV15 | . | CATSRGLQGAGNEKLFF | TGTGCCACCAGCAGGGGCCTACAGGGAGCCGGGAATGAAAAACTGTTTTTT
TRBJ2-1 | few | TRBV5-1 | TRBD2 | CASSLEGSGLAGPSSYNEQFF | TGCGCCAGCAGCTTGGAAGGTTCGGGACTAGCGGGACCGAGCTCCTACAATGAGCAGTTCTTC
TRBJ1-2 | . | TRBV19 | . | CASSIGGGKNYGYTF | TGTGCCAGTAGTATTGGAGGAGGGAAGAACTATGGCTACACCTTC
TRBJ2-2 | . | TRBV18 | . | CASSRELVDTGELFF | TGTGCCAGCTCACGAGAACTAGTGGACACCGGGGAGCTGTTTTTT
TRBJ2-2 | . | TRBV11-2 | TRBD2 | CASPRSGGATTGELFF | TGTGCCAGCCCTAGAAGCGGGGGGGCCACCACCGGGGAGCTGTTTTTT
TRBJ1-5 | . | TRBV6-2/TRBV6-3 | . | CASSSRDTQPQHF | TGTGCCAGCAGTTCCCGGGACACTCAGCCCCAGCATTTT
TRBJ2-1 | few | TRBV19 | TRBD2 | CASSVGLALVNEQFF | TGTGCCAGTAGTGTGGGACTAGCTTTGGTGAATGAGCAGTTCTTC
TRBJ2-7 | few | TRBV5-6 | . | CASSMSSYEQYF | TGTGCCAGCAGCATGAGCTCCTACGAGCAGTACTTC
TRBJ2-4 | . | TRBV7-2 | . | CASSLGSFGKNIQYF | TGTGCCAGCAGCTTAGGGTCTTTCGGGAAAAACATTCAGTACTTC
TRBJ1-6 | few | TRBV28 | TRBD1 | CASSSAKSGTGGDGYSPLHF | TGTGCCAGCAGTTCCGCAAAATCCGGGACAGGGGGGGATGGGTATTCACCCCTCCACTTT
TRBJ2-3 | . | TRBV5-1 | TRBD2 | CASSLELAGTDTQYF | TGCGCCAGCAGCTTGGAACTAGCGGGAACAGATACGCAGTATTTT
TRBJ2-7 | . | TRBV7-8 | . | CASSLVGVYEQYF | TGTGCCAGCAGCTTAGTAGGGGTCTACGAGCAGTACTTC
TRBJ1-5 | . | TRBV10-3 | . | CAISLADNQPQHF | TGTGCCATCAGTTTGGCAGACAATCAGCCCCAGCATTTT
TRBJ2-5 | . | TRBV5-1 | . | CASSLVSSQETQYF | TGCGCCAGCAGCTTGGTTTCTAGCCAAGAGACCCAGTACTTC
TRBJ1-4 | . | TRBV28 | TRBD1 | CASSLGTGGREKLFF | TGTGCCAGCAGTTTAGGGACAGGGGGACGAGAAAAACTGTTTTTT
TRBJ1-2 | . | TRBV28 | . | CASTLDLNYGYTF | TGTGCCAGCACCCTAGACTTAAACTATGGCTACACCTTC
TRBJ1-1 | . | TRBV18 | TRBD1 | CASSTWTGSRTEAFF | TGTGCCAGCTCAACATGGACAGGGTCTAGGACTGAAGCTTTCTTT
TRBJ1-2 | . | TRBV18 | TRBD1 | CASSLSGQDYGYTF | TGTGCCAGCTCACTATCGGGACAGGACTATGGCTACACCTTC
TRBJ1-2 | . | TRBV7-2 | . | CASSLAVQGGYGYTF | TGTGCCAGCAGCTTAGCGGTCCAGGGAGGCTATGGCTACACCTTC
TRBJ2-5 | . | TRBV11-2 | TRBD1 | CASSFGQGRGETQYF | TGTGCCAGCAGCTTTGGACAGGGTAGGGGAGAGACCCAGTACTTC
TRBJ1-2 | . | TRBV10-3 | TRBD1 | CATHIPGTGSNYGYTF | TGTGCCACCCACATCCCCGGGACAGGGTCTAACTATGGCTACACCTTC
TRBJ2-4 | . | TRBV30 | . | CAQGTRGGENIQYF | TGTGCCCAAGGAACGAGAGGGGGTGAAAACATTCAGTACTTC
TRBJ2-1 | . | TRBV7-3 | TRBD1 | CASSSPRGQGKGYEQFF | TGTGCCAGCAGCTCACCCCGTGGACAGGGCAAAGGCTATGAGCAGTTCTTC
TRBJ1-5 | . | TRBV27 | TRBD1 | CASRQDRRYQPQHF | TGTGCCAGCAGACAGGACAGGCGGTATCAGCCCCAGCATTTT
TRBJ1-1 | . | TRBV6-5 | . | CASSYDNYTEAFF | TGTGCCAGCAGTTACGACAATTACACTGAAGCTTTCTTT
TRBJ1-6 | . | TRBV11-2 | . | CASSVTGSDNSPLHF | TGTGCCAGCAGCGTTACAGGGAGTGATAATTCACCCCTCCACTTT
TRBJ2-7 | . | TRBV28 | TRBD2 | CASSRLAGGPYEQYF | TGTGCCAGCAGTCGACTAGCGGGAGGGCCCTACGAGCAGTACTTC
TRBJ2-1 | few | TRBV28 | . | CASSFNSYNEQFF | TGTGCCAGCAGTTTCAACTCCTACAATGAGCAGTTCTTC
TRBJ1-1 | . | TRBV4-1 | . | CASSRYHGSTEAFF | TGCGCCAGCAGCCGGTACCATGGGAGCACTGAAGCTTTCTTT
TRBJ2-7 | . | TRBV19 | . | CASSIGGSYEQYF | TGTGCCAGTAGTATAGGCGGCTCCTACGAGCAGTACTTC
TRBJ2-5 | once | TRBV2 | . | CASSGESETQYF | TGTGCCAGCAGTGGAGAGAGTGAGACCCAGTACTTC
TRBJ2-1 | . | TRBV7-2 | . | CASSPPTGYNEQFF | TGTGCCAGCAGCCCGCCGACAGGCTACAATGAGCAGTTCTTC
TRBJ1-2 | . | TRBV4-3 | . | CASSPKSASAANYGYTF | TGCGCCAGCAGCCCCAAGTCCGCCAGCGCCGCTAACTATGGCTACACCTTC
TRBJ1-5 | . | TRBV5-1 | . | CASSFSGQPQHF | TGCGCCAGCAGCTTTTCAGGTCAGCCCCAGCATTTT
TRBJ1-1 | . | TRBV19 | . | CASSIGVEAFF | TGTGCCAGTAGTATAGGCGTTGAAGCTTTCTTT
TRBJ1-5 | . | TRBV7-7 | . | CASSLDPGQPQHF | TGTGCTAGCAGCTTAGACCCAGGACAGCCCCAGCATTTT